This T cell receptor beta chain stems from a study of cytomegalovirus exposure and HLA in healthy donors. Study observations and caveats: In a later analysis, a missense DCLRE1C variant was linked to TCR beta V- and J-gene trimming. Later examination showed HLA-associated TCR beta chains had greater clonal expansion than equally common others. Published work reported that the classifier diagnosed cytomegalovirus status with high specificity and sensitivity.

The PCR ran on 60 Vbeta and 13 Jbeta primers. Generated by immunoSEQ multiplex PCR, the TCRdb table keeps only in-frame clones and is missing some. The table records 130,000 or so clones, around 70% of them present only once. CDR1 is SGHAT, CDR2 FQDESV, per germline (reference sequence). CDR3 length: 14 residues. The V end lost 5 bases, the J end lost 5 bases, and 15 bases lay between the germline ends. For this clone: What it binds is unknown.

The clonotype comes from a woman between 40 and 50 years old in good health and CMV-seropositive. The rearrangement uses TRBV11-1 and TRBJ1-1; tentative D call: TRBD1 (5 bases). Sequenced material: PBMCs. CDR3 amino acids: CASSLMGRGTEAFF. DNA of the CDR3: TGTGCCAGCAGCCTTATGGGCCGGGGGACTGAAGCTTTCTTT.